The TCR beta chain under discussion was sequenced for a study of T cells expressing NK-cell markers. Study-level background: Each TCR beta repertoire originated in sorted T cells that were CD3+CD56+NKG2C+, CD3+CD56+NKG2C- or CD3+CD56-NKG2C+. Seven of the eight sequenced donors were HCMV-seropositive; one was seronegative. General observations from the study: The study found these clonotypes also leading the CD3+CD56-NKG2C+ fraction in four donors.

The authors made TCR beta cDNA libraries by 5'RACE template switching. This switching added a universal primer site and UMIs. TCRdb processed the 5' RACE reads again and assigns one entry to each CDR3 protein, with no DNA. The repertoire table contains 500,000 to 600,000 distinct CDR3 sequences. The CDR3 has 15 residues. CDR1 MNHEY and CDR2 SVGAGI come from the germline V gene. As concerns this clonotype: Its antigen is still unknown.

Sequencing used blood T cells: a sorted CD56 or NKG2C T cell subset, CD4+ or CD8+ T cells, or bulk PBMC T cells (not recorded which). The genes are TRBV6-5 and TRBJ2-7; TCRdb lists TRBD2, though no DNA is available to test this call. The source of this sequence is a man younger than 30 in good health. This CDR3 is CASSYSSGGTYEQYF.